This T cell receptor (beta chain) originates from a study of identical twins. In this sample, this clonotype turned up many times. The V gene lost 6 bases and the J gene lost 1 base, with 9 bases spanning the gap. The CDR3 spans 13 residues. The germline V gene has CDR1 LGHNA and CDR2 YNFKEQ. TCRdb reprocessed the 5' RACE reads via MiXCR and lists one record per CDR3 protein. The sample lists 500,000 or so distinct CDR3 sequences; approximately 15% were seen once. These same records also appear under a second study, on yellow fever vaccine responses in identical twins.

The sequenced sample consisted of CD4+ T cells sorted from blood. V gene TRBV4-2 combines with J gene TRBJ2-5; D is possibly TRBD2 (6 bases). This receptor was taken from a woman aged 18-35 years in good health. The CDR3 loop reads CASREGFQETQYF. In nucleotides, the CDR3 is TGTGCCAGCAGGGAGGGCTTCCAAGAGACCCAGTACTTC.